Sequencing of this TCR beta chain was carried out in a study of early T cells in non-severe SARS-CoV-2 infection. Background on the study: Sequencing was performed on bulk RNA from unsorted whole blood, leaving chains unpaired.

Notes on the study in general: VDJdb matching skewed toward anti-spike CD8 responses, missing private and CD4 specificities.

This clonotype is labeled medium-sized. As yet, its antigen is unknown. Individual cDNA molecules each received unique molecular identifiers attached to them. TCRdb re-called the 5' RACE reads with MiXCR, one entry per CDR3 protein. The sample shows about 26,000 distinct CDR3 sequences, around 4% of them seen only once. This TCR was recovered from an adult who was a healthcare worker with PCR-confirmed SARS-CoV-2 infection or an uninfected control (not recorded which). The sample was whole blood.

The CDR3 bases are TGTGCCAGCAGTTTATCTGGGGCTAACTATGGCTACACCTTC. Protein: CASSLSGANYGYTF. The chain links TRBV27 to TRBJ1-2; D is unclear. Trimming took off 0 bases at V and 0 bases at J, with 5 bases between the two ends. The CDR3 consists of 14 residues. CDR1 and CDR2 (germline): MNHEY, SMNVEV (reference sequence).